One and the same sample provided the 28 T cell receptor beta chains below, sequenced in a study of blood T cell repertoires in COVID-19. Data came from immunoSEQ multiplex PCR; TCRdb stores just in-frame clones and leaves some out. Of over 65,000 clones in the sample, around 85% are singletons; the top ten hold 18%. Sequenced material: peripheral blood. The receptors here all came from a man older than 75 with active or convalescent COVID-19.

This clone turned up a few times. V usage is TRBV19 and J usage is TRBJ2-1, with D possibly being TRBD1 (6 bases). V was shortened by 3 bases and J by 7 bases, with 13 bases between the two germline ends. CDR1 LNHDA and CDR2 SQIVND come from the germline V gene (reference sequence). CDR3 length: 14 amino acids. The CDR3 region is CASSIGRGGNEQFF. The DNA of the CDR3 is TGTGCCAGTAGTATCGGCAGGGGCGGGAATGAGCAGTTCTTC. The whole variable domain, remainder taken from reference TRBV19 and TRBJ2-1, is DGGITQSPKYLFRKEGQNVTLSCEQNLNHDAMYWYRQDPGQGLRLIYYSQIVNDFQKGDIAEGYSVSREKKESFPLTVTSAQKNPTAFYLCASSIGRGGNEQFFGPGTRLTVL.

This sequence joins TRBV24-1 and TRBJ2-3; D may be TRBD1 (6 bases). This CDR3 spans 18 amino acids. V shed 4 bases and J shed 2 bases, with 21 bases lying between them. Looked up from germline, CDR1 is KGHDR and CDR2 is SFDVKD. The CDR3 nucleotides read TGTGCCACCAGTGACCCGACTAACAGGGTCGAGGTCACAGATACGCAGTATTTT. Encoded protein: CATSDPTNRVEVTDTQYF.

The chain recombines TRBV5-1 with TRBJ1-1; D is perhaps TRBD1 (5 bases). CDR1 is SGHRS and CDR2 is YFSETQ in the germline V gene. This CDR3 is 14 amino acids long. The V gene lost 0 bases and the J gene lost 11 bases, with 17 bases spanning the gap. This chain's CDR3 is CASSLGQQTSRAFF. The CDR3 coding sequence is TGCGCCAGCAGCTTGGGACAGCAGACTAGTAGGGCTTTCTTT. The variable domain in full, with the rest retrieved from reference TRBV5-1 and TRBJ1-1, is KAGVTQTPRYLIKTRGQQVTLSCSPISGHRSVSWYQQTPGQGLQFLFEYFSETQRNKGNFPGRFSGRQFSNSRSEMNVSTLELGDSALYLCASSLGQQTSRAFFGQGTRLTVV.

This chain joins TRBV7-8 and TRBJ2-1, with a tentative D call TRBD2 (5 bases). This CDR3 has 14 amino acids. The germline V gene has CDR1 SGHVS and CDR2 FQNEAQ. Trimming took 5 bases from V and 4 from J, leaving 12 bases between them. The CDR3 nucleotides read TGTGCCAGCAGCCCCGGGGAGACTTACAATGAGCAGTTCTTC. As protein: CASSPGETYNEQFF.

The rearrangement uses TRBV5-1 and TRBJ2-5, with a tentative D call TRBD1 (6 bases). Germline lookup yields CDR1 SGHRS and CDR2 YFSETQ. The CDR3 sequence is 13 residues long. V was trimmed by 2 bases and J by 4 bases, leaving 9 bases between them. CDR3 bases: TGCGCCAGCAGCTTCAGGGGATCAGAGACCCAGTACTTC. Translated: CASSFRGSETQYF.

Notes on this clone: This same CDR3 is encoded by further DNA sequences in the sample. CDR3 protein: CASSLDRDTEAFF. The CDR3 bases are TGTGCCAGCAGCTTAGATCGAGACACTGAAGCTTTCTTT. The gene calls are TRBV11-2 and TRBJ1-1; D is unresolved. The V and J ends lost 0 bases and 3 bases respectively, with 5 bases between them. Germline assignment: CDR1 SGHAT and CDR2 FQNNGV. This CDR3 contains 13 residues.

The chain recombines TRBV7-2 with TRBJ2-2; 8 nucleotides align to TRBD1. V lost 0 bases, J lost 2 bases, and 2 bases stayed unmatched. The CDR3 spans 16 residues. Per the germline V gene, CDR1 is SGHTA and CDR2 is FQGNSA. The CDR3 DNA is TGTGCCAGCAGCTTAGCCGGGACAGGAAACACCGGGGAGCTGTTTTTT. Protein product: CASSLAGTGNTGELFF.

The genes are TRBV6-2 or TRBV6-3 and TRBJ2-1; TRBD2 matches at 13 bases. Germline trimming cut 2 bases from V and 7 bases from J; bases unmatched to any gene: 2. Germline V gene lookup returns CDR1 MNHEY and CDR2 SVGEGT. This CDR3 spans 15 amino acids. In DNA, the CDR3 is TGTGCCAGCAGTTACGGGACTAGCGGGAATAATGAGCAGTTCTTC. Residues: CASSYGTSGNNEQFF.

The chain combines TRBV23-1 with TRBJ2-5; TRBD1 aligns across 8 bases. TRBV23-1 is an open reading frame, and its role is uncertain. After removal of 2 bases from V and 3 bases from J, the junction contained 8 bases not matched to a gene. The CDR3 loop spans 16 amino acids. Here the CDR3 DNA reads TGCGCCAGCAGTCAACCCTGGCGGGACAGGAAAGAGACCCAGTACTTC. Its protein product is CASSQPWRDRKETQYF.

The CDR3 DNA is TGTGCCAGCAGTGTGGACAGGGGGGGGACCACCTACGAGCAGTACGTC. Encoded protein: CASSVDRGGTTYEQYV. The chain carries TRBV6-4 and TRBJ2-7; 10 positions agree with TRBD1. Germline V gene lookup returns CDR1 MRHNA and CDR2 SNTAGT. Trimming at V came to 4 bases and at J to 2 bases, leaving 8 bases not matched to a gene. This CDR3 is 16 amino acids long.

For the CDR3, the DNA is TGCGCCAGCAGCCAACCAGCGGGGGCATCGCCGGGCGCAGATACGCAGTATTTT. It encodes CASSQPAGASPGADTQYF. The chain recombines TRBV4-1 with TRBJ2-3; 8 bases are a match to TRBD2. The CDR3 consists of 18 residues. Germline V gene data show CDR1 as MGHRA and CDR2 as YSYEKL. Trimming cost V 2 bases and J 4 bases; bases outside gene matches: 14.

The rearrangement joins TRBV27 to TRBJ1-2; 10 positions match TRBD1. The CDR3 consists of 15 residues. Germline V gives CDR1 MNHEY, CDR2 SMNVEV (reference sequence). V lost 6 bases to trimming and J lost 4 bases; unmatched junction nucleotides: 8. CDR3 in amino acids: CASSSRQGAIYGYTF. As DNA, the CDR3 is TGTGCCAGCAGCTCGCGACAGGGGGCTATCTATGGCTACACCTTC.

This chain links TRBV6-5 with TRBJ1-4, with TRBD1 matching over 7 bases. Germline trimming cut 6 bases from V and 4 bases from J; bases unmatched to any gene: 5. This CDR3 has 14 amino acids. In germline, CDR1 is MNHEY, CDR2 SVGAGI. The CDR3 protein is CASRKTGSNEKLFF. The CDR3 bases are TGTGCCAGCAGAAAGACAGGGAGTAATGAAAAACTGTTTTTT.

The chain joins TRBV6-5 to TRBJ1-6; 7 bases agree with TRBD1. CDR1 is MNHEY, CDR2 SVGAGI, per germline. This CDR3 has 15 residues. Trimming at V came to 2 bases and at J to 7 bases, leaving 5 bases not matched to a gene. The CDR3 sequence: CASSYETGTNSPLHF. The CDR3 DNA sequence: TGTGCCAGCAGTTACGAGACAGGGACGAATTCACCCCTCCACTTT.

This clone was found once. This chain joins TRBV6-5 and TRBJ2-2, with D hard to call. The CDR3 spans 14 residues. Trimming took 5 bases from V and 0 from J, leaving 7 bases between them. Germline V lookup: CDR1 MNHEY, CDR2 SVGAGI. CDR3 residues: CASSKLTNTGELFF. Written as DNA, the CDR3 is TGTGCCAGCAGTAAACTAACGAACACCGGGGAGCTGTTTTTT.

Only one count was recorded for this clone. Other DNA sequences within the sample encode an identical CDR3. This CDR3 is CASSLVAGSDTQYF. CDR3 bases: TGCGCCAGCAGCTTGGTAGCGGGATCAGATACGCAGTATTTT. The genes are TRBV5-1 and TRBJ2-3, with TRBD2 identical over 8 bases. The V gene end was trimmed by 0 bases and the J gene end by 4 bases; junction bases not matched to a gene: 1. The V gene's germline CDR1 is SGHRS and CDR2 YFSETQ. The CDR3 is made up of 14 amino acids.

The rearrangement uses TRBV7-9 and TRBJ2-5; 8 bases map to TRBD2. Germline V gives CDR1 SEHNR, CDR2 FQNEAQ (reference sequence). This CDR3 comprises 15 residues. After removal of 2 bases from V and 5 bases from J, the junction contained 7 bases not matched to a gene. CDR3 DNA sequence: TGTGCCAGCAGCTTATCCGCGGGAGGTGGGGAGACCCAGTACTTC. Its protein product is CASSLSAGGGETQYF.

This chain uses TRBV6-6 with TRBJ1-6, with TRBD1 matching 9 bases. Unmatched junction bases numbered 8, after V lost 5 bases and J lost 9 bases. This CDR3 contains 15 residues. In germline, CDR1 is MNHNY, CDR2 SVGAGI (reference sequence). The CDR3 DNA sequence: TGTGCCAGCAGTAGTACGGACAGGGGAAGTTCACCCCTCCACTTT. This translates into CASSSTDRGSSPLHF.

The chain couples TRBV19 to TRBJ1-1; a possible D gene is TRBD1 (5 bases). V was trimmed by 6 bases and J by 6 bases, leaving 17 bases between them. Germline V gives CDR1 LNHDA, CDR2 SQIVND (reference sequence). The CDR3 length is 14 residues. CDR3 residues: CASRVTAPGSEAFF. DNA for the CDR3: TGTGCCAGTAGAGTGACAGCCCCCGGCTCTGAAGCTTTCTTT.

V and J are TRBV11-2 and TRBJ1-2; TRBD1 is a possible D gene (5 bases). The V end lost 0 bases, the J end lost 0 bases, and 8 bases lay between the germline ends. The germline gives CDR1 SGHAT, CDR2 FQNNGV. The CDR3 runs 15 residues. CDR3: CASSLDRASNYGYTF. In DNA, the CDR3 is TGTGCCAGCAGCTTAGACAGGGCGTCTAACTATGGCTACACCTTC.

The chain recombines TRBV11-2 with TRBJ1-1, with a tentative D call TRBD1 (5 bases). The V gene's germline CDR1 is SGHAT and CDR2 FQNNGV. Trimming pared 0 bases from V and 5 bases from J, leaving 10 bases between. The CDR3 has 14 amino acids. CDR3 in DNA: TGTGCCAGCAGCTTAGATCGGGGGGAAACTGAAGCTTTCTTT. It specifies CASSLDRGETEAFF.

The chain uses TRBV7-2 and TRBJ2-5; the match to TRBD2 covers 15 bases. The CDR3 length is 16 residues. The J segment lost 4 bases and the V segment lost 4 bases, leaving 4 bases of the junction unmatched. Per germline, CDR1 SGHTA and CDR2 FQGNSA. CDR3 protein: CASSSGLAGGRETQYF. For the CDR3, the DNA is TGTGCCAGCAGCTCGGGACTAGCGGGGGGTCGAGAGACCCAGTACTTC.

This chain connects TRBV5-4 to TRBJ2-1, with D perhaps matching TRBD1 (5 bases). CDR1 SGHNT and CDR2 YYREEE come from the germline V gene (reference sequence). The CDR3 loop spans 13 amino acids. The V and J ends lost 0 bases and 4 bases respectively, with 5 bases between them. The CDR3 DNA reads TGTGCCAGCAGCTTGGGACAGTACAATGAGCAGTTCTTC. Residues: CASSLGQYNEQFF.

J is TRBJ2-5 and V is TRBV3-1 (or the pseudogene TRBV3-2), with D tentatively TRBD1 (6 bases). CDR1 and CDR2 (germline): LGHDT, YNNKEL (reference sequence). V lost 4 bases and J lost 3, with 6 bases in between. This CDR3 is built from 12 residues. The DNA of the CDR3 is TGTGCCAGCAGCCGACAGGAAGAGACCCAGTACTTC. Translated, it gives CASSRQEETQYF.

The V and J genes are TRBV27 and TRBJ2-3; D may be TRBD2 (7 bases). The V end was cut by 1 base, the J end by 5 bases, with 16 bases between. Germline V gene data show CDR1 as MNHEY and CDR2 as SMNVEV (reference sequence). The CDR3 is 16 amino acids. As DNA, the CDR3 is TGTGCCAGCAGTTTATATAGTCGGGGGGCCAGAGATACGCAGTATTTT. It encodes CASSLYSRGARDTQYF.

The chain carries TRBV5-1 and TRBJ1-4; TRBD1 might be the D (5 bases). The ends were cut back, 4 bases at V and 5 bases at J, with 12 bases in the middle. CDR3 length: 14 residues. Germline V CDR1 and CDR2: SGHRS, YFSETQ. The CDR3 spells CASSPGDLNEKLFF. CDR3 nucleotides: TGCGCCAGCAGCCCCGGGGACTTAAATGAAAAACTGTTTTTT.

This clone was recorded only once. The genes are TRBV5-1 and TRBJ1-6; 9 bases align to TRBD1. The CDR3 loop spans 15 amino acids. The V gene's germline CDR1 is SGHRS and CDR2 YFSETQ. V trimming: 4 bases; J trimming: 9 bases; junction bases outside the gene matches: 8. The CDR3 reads CASSLGDRGVSPLHF. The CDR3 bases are TGCGCCAGCAGCCTGGGCGACAGGGGGGTTTCACCCCTCCACTTT. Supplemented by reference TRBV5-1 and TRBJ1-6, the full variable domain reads KAGVTQTPRYLIKTRGQQVTLSCSPISGHRSVSWYQQTPGQGLQFLFEYFSETQRNKGNFPGRFSGRQFSNSRSEMNVSTLELGDSALYLCASSLGDRGVSPLHFGNGTRLTVT.

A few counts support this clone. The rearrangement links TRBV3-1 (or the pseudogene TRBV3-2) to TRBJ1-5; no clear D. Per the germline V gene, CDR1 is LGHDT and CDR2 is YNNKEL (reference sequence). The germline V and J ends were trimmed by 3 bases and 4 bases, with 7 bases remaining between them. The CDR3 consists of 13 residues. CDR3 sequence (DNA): TGTGCCAGCAGCCAGTTCAGGAATCAGCCCCAGCATTTT. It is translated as CASSQFRNQPQHF.